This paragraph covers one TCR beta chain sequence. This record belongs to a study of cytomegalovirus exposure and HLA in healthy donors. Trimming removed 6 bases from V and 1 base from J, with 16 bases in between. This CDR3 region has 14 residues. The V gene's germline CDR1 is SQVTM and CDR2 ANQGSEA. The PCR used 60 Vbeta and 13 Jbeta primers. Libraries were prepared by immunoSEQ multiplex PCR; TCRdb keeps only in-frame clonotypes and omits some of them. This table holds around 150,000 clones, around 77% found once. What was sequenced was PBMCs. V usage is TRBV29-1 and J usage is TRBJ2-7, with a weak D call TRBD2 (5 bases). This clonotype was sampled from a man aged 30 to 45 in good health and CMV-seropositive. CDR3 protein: CSVARELKSYEQYF. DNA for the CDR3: TGCAGCGTCGCCCGGGAACTAAAATCCTACGAGCAGTACTTC.